This TCR beta chain derives from a study of cytomegalovirus exposure and HLA in healthy donors. Amplification used 60 Vbeta primers and 13 Jbeta primers. Authors' processing steps: Among the unique TCR beta chains that a later analysis counted, about 81 million in all, about 10 million were shared. Some clones are missing from TCRdb's copy, which holds only in-frame ones; the method was immunoSEQ multiplex PCR. V and J calls and clone size are copied from that table; D and trimming were computed from the DNA. The table lists over 150,000 clones, 80% to 90% of them singletons. Donors were nominally healthy when sampled, though unrecorded immune exposures were likely. Study-level results: According to the study, around 180 TCR beta chains were cytomegalovirus-associated. Across donors, sequencing depth was assumed by presence/absence analyses to be roughly uniform.

The CDR3 has 17 residues. CDR1 and CDR2 (germline): SEHNR, FQNEAQ (reference sequence). Concerning this clone itself: Its antigen is undetermined. One end of the junction is discordant with germline, which a read error may explain.

This rearrangement joins TRBV7-9 to TRBJ2-7; 11 bases map to TRBD2. The source material was PBMCs. This receptor was identified in a woman between 50 and 59 years old in good health and CMV-seronegative. CDR3 region: CSSSPDLTSGSTHEQYF. In DNA form, the CDR3 reads TGTTCCAGCAGCCCAGACCTCACTAGCGGGAGTACCCACGAGCAGTACTTC.